This TCR beta chain was recovered during a study of identical twins. Study findings and constraints: Insertion counts were lower in abundant cord blood beta clonotypes, a trend that memory repertoires did not show.

A universal primer site was incorporated via template switching, and the cDNA contained unique molecular identifiers. TCRdb ran MiXCR on the 5' RACE reads and lists one entry per CDR3 protein. The sample comprises 650,000 to 800,000 distinct CDR3 sequences, roughly 8% of which are singletons, and 0.75% to 1% rests with the top ten. Germline assignment: CDR1 MDHEN and CDR2 SYDVKM. V was trimmed by 6 bases and J by 2 bases, leaving 11 bases between them. The CDR3 covers 13 residues. On this clonotype itself: Its antigen is as yet unknown.

This sample was also put to use in a study of yellow fever vaccine responses in identical twins. According to that study: Twins' vaccine T cell responses were reported to seem partly convergent and partly personalized.

The chain recombines TRBV28 with TRBJ2-7; D uncertain. The TCR comes from a woman between 18 and 30 years old in good health. The sequenced sample consisted of PBMCs. The CDR3 coding sequence is TGTGCCAGCAGCCAACCCCGAGCCTACGAGCAGTACTTC. Translation: CASSQPRAYEQYF. The variable domain in full, with the rest retrieved from reference TRBV28 and TRBJ2-7, is DVKVTQSSRYLVKRTGEKVFLECVQDMDHENMFWYRQDPGLGLRLIYFSYDVKMKEKGDIPEGYSVSREKKERFSLILESASTNQTSMYLCASSQPRAYEQYFGPGTRLTVT.